The text below deals with one TCR beta chain. This table comes from immunoSEQ multiplex PCR, and its TCRdb copy is limited to in-frame clones, with some not included. The repertoire consists of 200,000 to 250,000 clones, with about 84% occurring once and the leading ten covering about 13%. The data were taken from a study of blood T cell repertoires in COVID-19. Germline values: CDR1 MDHEN, CDR2 SYDVKM. V trimming: 2 bases; J trimming: 4 bases; junction bases outside the gene matches: 9. The length of the CDR3 is 18 residues. This receptor was obtained from a human donor in a cohort sampled during active COVID-19. Source material: peripheral blood. J is TRBJ2-6 and V is TRBV28; 9 nucleotides line up with TRBD2. This CDR3 is CASSLPSGATRGANVLTF. In DNA form, the CDR3 reads TGTGCCAGCAGTTTACCTAGCGGGGCAACCCGCGGGGCCAACGTCCTGACTTTC. Combining the CDR3 with reference TRBV28 and TRBJ2-6 gives the whole variable domain DVKVTQSSRYLVKRTGEKVFLECVQDMDHENMFWYRQDPGLGLRLIYFSYDVKMKEKGDIPEGYSVSREKKERFSLILESASTNQTSMYLCASSLPSGATRGANVLTFGAGSRLTVL.